This TCR beta chain is drawn from a study of CD8+ T cells in alopecia areata. Study-wide results and caveats: Throughout tofacitinib, many expanded lesional clones continued to persist in scalp and blood. Mice showed TCR sharing more clearly than patients did, possibly owing to HLA. Significant decreases in scalp clonality and expanded CD8+ clones followed tofacitinib treatment.

Treatment in this sample: oral pan-JAK inhibitor, 5-10 mg twice daily. Peripheral blood and lesional scalp punch biopsies were taken from alopecia areata patients. This clone was seen once. Its target is not known. RNA was extracted and reverse transcribed into cDNA as the sequencing template. Assay: immunoSEQ multiplex PCR; the TCRdb copy retains only in-frame clones and omits some. The sample records approximately 43,000 clones, around three fifths being singletons. V was shortened by 1 base and J by 0 bases, with 9 bases between the two germline ends. The CDR3 covers 15 residues. CDR1 and CDR2 (germline): SGHRS, YFSETQ.

The sample was CD8+ T cells sorted from blood, taken at week 4, from a patient treated with tofacitinib. The receptor comes from a human donor with alopecia areata. This chain links TRBV5-1 with TRBJ2-3; D possibly uses TRBD1 or TRBD2 (6 bases each). CDR3 nucleotides: TGCGCCAGCAGCTTGCTCGGGGGCAGCACAGATACGCAGTATTTT. It is translated as CASSLLGGSTDTQYF.